This record looks at one TCR beta chain sequence and its context. Its antigen is as yet unknown. The sample is drawn from a study of response to subunit inactivated influenza vaccine. Study-wide findings and caveats: It was the authors' suggestion that each seasonal influenza vaccination recruits few new T cells.

TCRdb ran MiXCR on the RT-PCR reads and lists one entry per CDR3 protein. This sample has approximately 520,000 distinct CDR3 sequences; 25% occur once, and the top ten carry 1.5% to 2%. The V gene end was trimmed by 5 bases and the J gene end by 3 bases; junction bases not matched to a gene: 3. There are 14 residues in the CDR3. Germline assignment: CDR1 ENHRY and CDR2 SYGVKD. The chain links TRBV10-3 to TRBJ2-3; 9 nucleotides line up with TRBD1. The starting material was CD4+ T cells sorted from PBMCs, obtained less than 6 days after vaccination. This receptor was obtained from a man in his fifties who received an inactivated influenza vaccine. The CDR3 sequence: CAISWDRVTDTQYF. The CDR3 DNA is TGTGCCATCAGTTGGGACAGGGTAACAGATACGCAGTATTTT.